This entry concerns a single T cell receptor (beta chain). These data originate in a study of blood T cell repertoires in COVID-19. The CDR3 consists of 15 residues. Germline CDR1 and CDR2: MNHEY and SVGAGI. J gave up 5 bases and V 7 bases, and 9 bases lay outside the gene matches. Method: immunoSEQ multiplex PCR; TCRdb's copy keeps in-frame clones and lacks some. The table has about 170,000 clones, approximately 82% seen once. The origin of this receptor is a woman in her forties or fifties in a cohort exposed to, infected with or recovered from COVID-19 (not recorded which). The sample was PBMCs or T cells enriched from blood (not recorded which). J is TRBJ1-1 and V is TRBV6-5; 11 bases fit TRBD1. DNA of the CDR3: TGTGCCAGCACCATACTAGGACAGGGGGCGACTGAAGCTTTCTTT. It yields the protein CASTILGQGATEAFF.